This T cell receptor beta chain was found in a study of T cells after yellow fever vaccination. TCRdb re-derived calls from the 5' RACE reads in MiXCR, one entry per CDR3 protein. The sample lists some 390,000 distinct CDR3 sequences, 15% to 20% occurring once. This clonotype was observed many times. This material consisted of PBMCs, taken before the yellow fever booster vaccination. The sequence came from a man aged 18 to 30 who received the YFV17D yellow fever vaccine.

CDR3 in amino acids: CASSLALDGVTDTQYF. Here the CDR3 DNA reads TGTGCCAGCAGTTTAGCGCTGGATGGGGTAACAGATACGCAGTATTTT. The chain employs TRBV12-3 or TRBV12-4 and TRBJ2-3; D is undetermined. V was clipped by 0 bases and J by 3 bases, with 13 bases between them. CDR3 length: 16 amino acids.